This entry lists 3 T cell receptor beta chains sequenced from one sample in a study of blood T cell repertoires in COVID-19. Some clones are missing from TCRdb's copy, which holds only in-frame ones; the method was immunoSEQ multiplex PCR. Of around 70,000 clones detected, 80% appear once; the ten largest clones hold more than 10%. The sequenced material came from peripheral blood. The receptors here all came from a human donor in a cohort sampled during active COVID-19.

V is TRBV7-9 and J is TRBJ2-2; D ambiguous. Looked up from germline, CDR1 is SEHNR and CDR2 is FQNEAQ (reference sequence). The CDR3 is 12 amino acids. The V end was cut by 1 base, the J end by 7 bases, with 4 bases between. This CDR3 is CASSLELGELFF. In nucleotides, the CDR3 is TGTGCCAGCAGCTTAGAACTCGGGGAGCTGTTTTTT.

The CDR3 DNA follows: TGCGCCAGCAGCCACGGCAGGGGGCGCCACTATGGCTACACCTTC. Translation: CASSHGRGRHYGYTF. The chain employs TRBV23-1 and TRBJ1-2, with 8 positions matching TRBD1. TRBV23-1 is designated an ORF whose function remains uncertain. V gave up 6 bases and J gave up 3 bases; unmatched junction bases: 9. This CDR3 contains 15 residues.

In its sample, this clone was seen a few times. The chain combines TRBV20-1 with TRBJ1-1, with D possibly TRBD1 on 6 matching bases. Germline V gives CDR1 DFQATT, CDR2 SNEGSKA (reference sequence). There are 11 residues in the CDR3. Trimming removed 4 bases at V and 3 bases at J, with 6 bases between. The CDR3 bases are TGCAGTGCTACAGGGGACACTGAAGCTTTCTTT. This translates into CSATGDTEAFF.